Listed below are T cell receptor beta chains from one sample, sequenced in a study of blood T cell repertoires in COVID-19. Profiling relied on immunoSEQ multiplex PCR, and the TCRdb table lists in-frame clones only, not all of them. The sample lists about 20,000 clones, approximately 89% occurring once. Sequencing used PBMCs or T cells enriched from blood (not recorded which). All receptors come from a woman aged 30 to 39 who had recovered from COVID-19. Each CDR3 is given with its conserved first and last residue. The D gene is left open where the match is weak. Clone size, where shown, is once, few, many, or a class for clones that have expanded.

d_gene	v_gene	j_gene	abundance	CDR3aa	CDR3nt
-	TRBV28	TRBJ2-7	-	CASSLWGRGGGEQYF	TGTGCCAGCAGTTTATGGGGTAGGGGGGGCGGCGAGCAGTACTTC
TRBD2	TRBV19	TRBJ2-5	-	CASRAGAKYQETQYF	TGTGCCAGTCGAGCGGGGGCTAAGTACCAAGAGACCCAGTACTTC
TRBD2	TRBV5-4	TRBJ2-7	once	CASSLGGGGSYEQYF	TGTGCCAGCAGCTTGGGCGGGGGGGGATCCTACGAGCAGTACTTC
TRBD2	TRBV7-3	TRBJ2-3	-	CASSFGTSARGDTQYF	TGTGCCAGCAGCTTTGGGACTAGTGCTAGAGGAGATACGCAGTATTTT
-	TRBV7-2	TRBJ2-3	-	CASSLTSFSADTQYF	TGTGCCAGCAGCTTAACTAGCTTCAGCGCAGATACGCAGTATTTT
-	TRBV5-4	TRBJ2-5	-	CASSRNSGTQETQYF	TGTGCCAGCAGCCGAAATTCGGGGACTCAAGAGACCCAGTACTTC
TRBD2	TRBV3-1/TRBV3-2	TRBJ2-5	-	CASSQATSGGKTQYF	TGTGCCAGCAGCCAAGCGACTAGCGGGGGAAAGACCCAGTACTTC
-	TRBV11-1	TRBJ2-3	-	CASSLPGVDTQYF	TGTGCCAGCAGCTTACCGGGTGTTGATACGCAGTATTTT
TRBD1	TRBV6-5	TRBJ1-1	-	CASRDRGNTEAFF	TGTGCCAGCAGGGACAGGGGGAACACTGAAGCTTTCTTT
TRBD1	TRBV24-1	TRBJ1-6	once	CATSTGGTNSPLHF	TGTGCCACCAGTACAGGGGGCACTAATTCACCCCTCCACTTT
-	TRBV6-5	TRBJ2-7	-	CASRTGVSYEQYF	TGTGCCAGCAGGACAGGCGTCTCCTACGAGCAGTACTTC
-	TRBV18	TRBJ1-5	once	CASSPWQGRQPQHF	TGTGCCAGCTCACCGTGGCAGGGAAGACAGCCCCAGCATTTT
TRBD1	TRBV5-4	TRBJ1-4	-	CASSTTGQGYEKLFF	TGTGCCAGCAGCACAACGGGACAGGGTTATGAAAAACTGTTTTTT
TRBD2	TRBV18	TRBJ2-3	-	CASSPQKTSGGRGDTQYF	TGTGCCAGCTCACCCCAAAAGACTAGCGGGGGTAGGGGAGATACGCAGTATTTT
TRBD1	TRBV19	TRBJ2-2	-	CASSIDGTGGNGELFF	TGTGCCAGTAGTATAGATGGGACAGGGGGCAACGGGGAGCTGTTTTTT
-	TRBV9	TRBJ1-3	-	CASSVNDLNTIYF	TGTGCCAGCAGCGTCAACGACTTAAACACCATATATTTT
TRBD1	TRBV11-3	TRBJ2-1	-	CASSLGQGSYNEQFF	TGTGCCAGCAGCTTAGGACAGGGGTCCTACAATGAGCAGTTCTTC
-	TRBV11-2	TRBJ1-3	-	CASSFWGRIRKSGNTIYF	TGTGCCAGCAGCTTTTGGGGGCGCATTCGGAAGTCTGGAAACACCATATATTTT
TRBD2	TRBV5-1	TRBJ2-7	-	CASSPGVRGGVDEQYF	TGCGCCAGCAGCCCCGGAGTACGGGGGGGCGTCGACGAGCAGTACTTC
-	TRBV21-1	TRBJ1-5	-	CASSSPGNQPQHF	TGTGCCAGCAGCTCCCCGGGCAATCAGCCCCAGCATTTT
TRBD1	TRBV9	TRBJ2-7	-	CASSVGTGGNYEQYF	TGTGCCAGCAGCGTAGGGACAGGGGGGAACTACGAGCAGTACTTC
-	TRBV7-2	TRBJ2-3	-	CASSLGARGTDTQYF	TGTGCCAGCAGCTTAGGAGCAAGGGGGACAGATACGCAGTATTTT
TRBD1	TRBV11-1	TRBJ2-7	-	CASSSRQGNEQYF	TGTGCCAGCAGCTCAAGACAGGGGAACGAGCAGTACTTC
TRBD2	TRBV5-8	TRBJ2-1	-	CASSLARGPGGDEQFF	TGTGCCAGCAGCTTGGCCCGTGGACCGGGAGGAGATGAGCAGTTCTTC
-	TRBV18	TRBJ2-5	-	CASSPYTGEETQYF	TGTGCCAGCTCACCGTACACGGGAGAAGAGACCCAGTACTTC
-	TRBV7-2	TRBJ1-1	-	CASSPGLAGAEAFF	TGTGCCAGCAGCCCGGGACTAGCTGGGGCTGAAGCTTTCTTT
-	TRBV7-2	TRBJ2-3	-	CASSATDFTDTQYF	TGTGCCAGCAGCGCGACGGACTTCACAGATACGCAGTATTTT
-	TRBV7-2	TRBJ2-2	once	CASSLTGTSGELFF	TGTGCCAGCAGCTTAACGGGTACGAGCGGGGAGCTGTTTTTT
TRBD1	TRBV9	TRBJ2-7	-	CASSAFPGQGFYEQYF	TGTGCCAGCAGCGCGTTTCCGGGACAGGGGTTTTACGAGCAGTACTTC
TRBD2	TRBV11-2	TRBJ2-7	-	CASSPGLAGPEEQYF	TGTGCCAGCAGCCCGGGACTAGCGGGACCAGAGGAGCAGTACTTC
TRBD1	TRBV4-2	TRBJ1-1	-	CASSQEGAGQGTEAFF	TGTGCCAGCAGCCAAGAAGGGGCCGGACAGGGCACTGAAGCTTTCTTT
TRBD1	TRBV6-5	TRBJ2-7	-	CASRRQGSTYEQYF	TGTGCCAGCAGGCGACAGGGGAGTACCTACGAGCAGTACTTC
TRBD2	TRBV5-1	TRBJ2-5	-	CASSYGLAGGQETQYF	TGCGCCAGCAGCTACGGGCTAGCGGGGGGGCAGGAGACCCAGTACTTC
-	TRBV3-1/TRBV3-2	TRBJ1-1	-	CASSTTGSSEAFF	TGTGCCAGCAGCACGACCGGGAGTAGTGAAGCTTTCTTT
TRBD1	TRBV27	TRBJ2-7	-	CASSLTGVHEQYF	TGTGCCAGCAGTTTAACAGGGGTCCACGAGCAGTACTTC
TRBD1	TRBV28	TRBJ1-6	few	CASSSPGQNSPLHF	TGTGCCAGCAGTTCACCGGGACAGAATTCACCCCTCCACTTT
-	TRBV10-2	TRBJ2-3	-	CASSEYRAWQYF	TGCGCCAGCAGTGAGTACAGGGCATGGCAGTATTTT
TRBD2	TRBV2	TRBJ2-3	-	CASTGLAGGTDTQYF	TGTGCCAGCACCGGACTAGCGGGGGGAACAGATACGCAGTATTTT
TRBD2	TRBV2	TRBJ2-1	-	CAAASGGWGNEQFF	TGTGCCGCCGCTAGCGGGGGGTGGGGGAATGAGCAGTTCTTC
TRBD1	TRBV5-5	TRBJ2-5	-	CASSAWTGYETQYF	TGTGCCAGCAGCGCCTGGACAGGGTACGAGACCCAGTACTTC
-	TRBV7-8	TRBJ1-1	-	CASSPQGTTMNTEAFF	TGTGCCAGCAGCCCCCAGGGGACCACCATGAACACTGAAGCTTTCTTT
-	TRBV27	TRBJ2-3	-	CASRTSSTDTQYF	TGTGCCAGCAGAACATCGAGCACAGATACGCAGTATTTT
TRBD1	TRBV27	TRBJ2-5	-	CASRFIRQGVQETQYF	TGTGCCAGCAGATTTATCAGACAGGGGGTCCAAGAGACCCAGTACTTC
TRBD1	TRBV30	TRBJ2-1	-	CATTGGDRGTNEQFF	TGTGCCACAACCGGCGGGGACAGGGGGACCAATGAGCAGTTCTTC